The present T cell receptor (beta chain) was sequenced within a study of T cell repertoires in cytomegalovirus infection (dated 2019 in TCRdb). In the study overall: Alongside well-studied HLA-B-restricted epitopes, the peptide stimulations were aimed at recently identified HLA-C-restricted CMV epitopes, whose presentation resists viral immunomodulation. Donor HLA type was relevant to the analysis, as public TCR beta signatures indicated carriage of CMV infection together with the matching HLA type. Overall study outcomes, separate from this receptor: Cumulative frequency of public TCR beta family members discriminated carriers of CMV infection plus the relevant HLA type in this cohort and an independent roughly 330-donor cohort. The ex vivo response was dominated by HLA-C-restricted CMV-specific TCR beta clonotypes, and the single most frequent clonotype in two of eight donors was supplied by these HLA-C-restricted clonotypes.

Sequencing was carried out with an Illumina HiSeq 1500. TCRdb handled the public reads itself, with Q25 trimming in fastp and clone calling in MiXCR, and kept productive beta chains. Rows matching on CDR3 protein sequence are summarized as one entry with the most common DNA and genes. The sample table contains approximately 910,000 distinct CDR3 sequences; only one count was recorded for roughly 30% of them. The top ten clones comprise around an eighth of the sample. This clonotype was detected only a few times. Its antigen specificity is not known. No base-level quality is on record; no much larger clone is a single base apart. The cysteine opens and the phenylalanine closes a CDR3 of 18 amino acids. This entry keeps only the CDR3 DNA: 54 bases, framed from base 1. V lost 0 bases and J lost 7 bases; the stretch between them is 22 bases long. In the germline V gene, CDR1 corresponds to MNHEY and CDR2 to SVGAGI.

The label giving this sample's treatment or condition can be read as: in vitro stimulation with specific CMV peptide epitopes to enrich CMV-specific T cells. The sequence is built from TRBV6-5 and TRBJ1-3, with a tentative D gene TRBD1 over 5 matching bases. Sequenced here: cultured CD8+ T cells from PBMCs, sampled from culture after CMV antigen stimulation. This receptor was obtained from a human donor in good health (CMV status not recorded). Some clones in this sample may be carry-over from other donors' samples. The CDR3 protein is CASSYSSTDTLIRNTIYF. The DNA sequence follows: TGTGCCAGCAGTTACTCATCGACAGACACCTTAATCCGCAACACCATATATTTT.